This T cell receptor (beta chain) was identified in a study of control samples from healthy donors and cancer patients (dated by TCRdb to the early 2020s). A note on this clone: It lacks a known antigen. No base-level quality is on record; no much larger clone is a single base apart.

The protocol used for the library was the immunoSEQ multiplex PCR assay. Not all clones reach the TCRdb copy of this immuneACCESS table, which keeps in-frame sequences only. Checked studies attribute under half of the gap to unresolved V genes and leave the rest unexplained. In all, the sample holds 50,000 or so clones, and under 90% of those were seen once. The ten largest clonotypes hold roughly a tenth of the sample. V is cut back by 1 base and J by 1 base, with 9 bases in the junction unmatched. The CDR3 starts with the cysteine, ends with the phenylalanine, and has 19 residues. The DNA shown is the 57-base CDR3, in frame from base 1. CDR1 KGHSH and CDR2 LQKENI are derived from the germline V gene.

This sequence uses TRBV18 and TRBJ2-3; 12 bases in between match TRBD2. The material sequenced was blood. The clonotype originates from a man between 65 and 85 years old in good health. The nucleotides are TGTGCCAGCTCACCACTAGGCCTAGCGGGAGGGCCGGGCACAGATACGCAGTATTTT. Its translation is CASSPLGLAGGPGTDTQYF.